The clone carrying this TCR beta chain has a single count. Its cognate antigen is unknown. This sample was taken from a study of cytomegalovirus exposure and HLA in healthy donors. This CDR3 is 14 amino acids long. The V gene lost 6 bases and the J gene lost 7 bases, with 15 bases spanning the gap. CDR1 and CDR2 from the germline V gene are SGHTA and FQGNSA. PCR was performed using 60 Vbeta and 13 Jbeta primers. Assay: immunoSEQ multiplex PCR; the TCRdb copy retains only in-frame clones and omits some. The sample has around 120,000 clones, 79% seen once; the top ten hold more than 3%. The study, taken as a whole, reports: Several of the most significant clusters appeared, in a later analysis, to be linked to common viral pathogens.

This receptor was obtained from a middle-aged woman in good health and CMV-seronegative. The V and J genes are TRBV7-2 and TRBJ1-4; D call uncertain. The sequenced sample was PBMCs. The DNA for the CDR3 is TGTGCCAGCAGTTTCGGAGGTGGAAGTGAAAAACTGTTTTTT. It yields the protein CASSFGGGSEKLFF.